This TCR beta chain was identified in a study of CD8 T cells in Susac syndrome. Germline V CDR1 and CDR2: SQVTM, ANQGSEA. The CDR3 is 17 amino acids. V was pared by 7 bases and J by 6 bases, with 17 bases of the junction left unmatched. Random hexamers served to reverse transcribe roughly 0.45 to 1 ug RNA. A single record per CDR3 protein comes from TCRdb applying MiXCR to the immunoSEQ multiplex PCR reads. The repertoire consists of over 150,000 distinct CDR3 sequences, with about 96% occurring once and the leading ten covering about 0.12%. The J gene is TRBJ2-1, the V gene TRBV29-1; 11 nucleotides agree with TRBD2. Source material: CD4+ T cells from PBMCs. This TCR was sampled from a human donor with Susac syndrome. The CDR3 reads CSARKGGSGRGGNEQFF. The CDR3 DNA reads TGCAGCGCGAGAAAAGGAGGTAGCGGGAGGGGAGGCAATGAGCAGTTCTTC.